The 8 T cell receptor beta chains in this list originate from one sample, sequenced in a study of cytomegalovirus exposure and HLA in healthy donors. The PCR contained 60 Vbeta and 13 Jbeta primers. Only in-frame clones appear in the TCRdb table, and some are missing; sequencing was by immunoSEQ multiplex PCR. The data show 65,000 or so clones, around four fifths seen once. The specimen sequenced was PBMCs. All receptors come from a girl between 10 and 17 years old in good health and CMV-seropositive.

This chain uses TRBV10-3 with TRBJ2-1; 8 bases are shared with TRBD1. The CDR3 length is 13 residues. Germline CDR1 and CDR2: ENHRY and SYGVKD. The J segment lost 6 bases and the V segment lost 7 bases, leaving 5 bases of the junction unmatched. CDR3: CAIKDRDFNEQFF. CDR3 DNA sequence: TGTGCCATCAAGGACAGGGATTTCAATGAGCAGTTCTTC.

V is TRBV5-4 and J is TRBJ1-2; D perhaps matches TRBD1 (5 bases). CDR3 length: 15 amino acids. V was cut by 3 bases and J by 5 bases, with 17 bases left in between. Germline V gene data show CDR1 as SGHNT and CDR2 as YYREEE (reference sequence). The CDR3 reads CASSWGTGTGYGYTF. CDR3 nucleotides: TGTGCCAGCAGCTGGGGGACTGGGACTGGATATGGCTACACCTTC.

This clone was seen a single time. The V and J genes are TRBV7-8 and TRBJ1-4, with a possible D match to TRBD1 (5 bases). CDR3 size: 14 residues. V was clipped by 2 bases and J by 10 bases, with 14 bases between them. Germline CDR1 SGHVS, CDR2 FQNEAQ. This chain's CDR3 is CASSLQGGESKLFF. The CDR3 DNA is TGTGCCAGCAGCTTACAAGGAGGGGAATCAAAACTGTTTTTT.

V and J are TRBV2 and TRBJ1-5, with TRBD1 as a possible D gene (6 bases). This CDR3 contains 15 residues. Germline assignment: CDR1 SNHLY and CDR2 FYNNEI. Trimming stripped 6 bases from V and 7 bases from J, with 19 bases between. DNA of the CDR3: TGTGCCAGCAGAGAACGGGACATGCAGGGGCAGCCCCAGCATTTT. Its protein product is CASRERDMQGQPQHF.

The CDR3: CASSASYTGELFF. In DNA form, the CDR3 reads TGTGCCAGCAGTGCTAGTTACACCGGGGAGCTGTTTTTT. The gene calls are TRBV6-1 and TRBJ2-2, with D unclear. Between the trimmed V and J ends, which lost 4 bases and 3 bases, there was a span of 6 bases. Germline V gives CDR1 MNHNS, CDR2 SASEGT. The CDR3 covers 13 residues.

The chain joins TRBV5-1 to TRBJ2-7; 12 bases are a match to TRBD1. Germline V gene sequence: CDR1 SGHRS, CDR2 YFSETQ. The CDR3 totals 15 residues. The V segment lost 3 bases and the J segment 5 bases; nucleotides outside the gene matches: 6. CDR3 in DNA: TGCGCCAGCAGCTCAACCGGGACAGGGGGCAACGAGCAGTACTTC. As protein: CASSSTGTGGNEQYF.

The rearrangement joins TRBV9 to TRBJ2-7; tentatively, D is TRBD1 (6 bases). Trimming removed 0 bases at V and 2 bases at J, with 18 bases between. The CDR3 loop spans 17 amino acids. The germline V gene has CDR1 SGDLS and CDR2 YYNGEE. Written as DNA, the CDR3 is TGTGCCAGCAGCGTAGGGGGTTGGGGCAGACAGGCCTACGAGCAGTACTTC. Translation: CASSVGGWGRQAYEQYF.

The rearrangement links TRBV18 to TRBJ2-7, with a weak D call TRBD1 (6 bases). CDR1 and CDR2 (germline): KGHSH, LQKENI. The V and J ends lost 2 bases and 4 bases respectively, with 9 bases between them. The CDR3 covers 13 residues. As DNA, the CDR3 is TGTGCCAGCTCACCAGGACAGCCTTACGAGCAGTACTTC. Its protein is CASSPGQPYEQYF.